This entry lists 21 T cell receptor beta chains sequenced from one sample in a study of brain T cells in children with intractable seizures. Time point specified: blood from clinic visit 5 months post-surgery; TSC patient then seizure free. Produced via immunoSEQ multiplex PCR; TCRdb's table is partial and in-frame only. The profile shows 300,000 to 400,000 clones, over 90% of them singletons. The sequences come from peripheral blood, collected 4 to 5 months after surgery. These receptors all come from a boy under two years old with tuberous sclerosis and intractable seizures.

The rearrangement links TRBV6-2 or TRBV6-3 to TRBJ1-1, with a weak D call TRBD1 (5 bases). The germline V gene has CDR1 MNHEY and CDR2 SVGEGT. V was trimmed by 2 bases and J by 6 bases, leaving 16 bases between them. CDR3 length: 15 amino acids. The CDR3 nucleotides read TGTGCCAGCAGTTACCCGAGTGGGGGTGCCCCTGAAGCTTTCTTT. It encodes CASSYPSGGAPEAFF.

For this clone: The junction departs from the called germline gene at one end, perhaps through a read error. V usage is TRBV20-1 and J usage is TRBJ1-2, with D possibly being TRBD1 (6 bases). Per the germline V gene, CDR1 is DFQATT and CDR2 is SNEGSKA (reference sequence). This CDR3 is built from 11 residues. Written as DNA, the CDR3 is TGCAGTGCTAGAACTCGGGACAACTCCATCTTC. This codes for CSARTRDNSIF.

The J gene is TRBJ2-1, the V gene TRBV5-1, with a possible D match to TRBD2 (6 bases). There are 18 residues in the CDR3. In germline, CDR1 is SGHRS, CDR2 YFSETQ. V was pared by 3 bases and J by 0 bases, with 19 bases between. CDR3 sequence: CASSSVGRERSSYNEQFF. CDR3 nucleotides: TGCGCCAGCAGCTCAGTAGGGCGGGAAAGGAGCTCCTACAATGAGCAGTTCTTC.

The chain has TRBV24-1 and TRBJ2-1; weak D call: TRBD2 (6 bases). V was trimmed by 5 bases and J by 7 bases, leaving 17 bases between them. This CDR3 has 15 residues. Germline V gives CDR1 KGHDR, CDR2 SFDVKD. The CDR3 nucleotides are TGTGCCACCAGTGGTGCCGAGACTAGTCGGAATGAGCAGTTCTTC. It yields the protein CATSGAETSRNEQFF.

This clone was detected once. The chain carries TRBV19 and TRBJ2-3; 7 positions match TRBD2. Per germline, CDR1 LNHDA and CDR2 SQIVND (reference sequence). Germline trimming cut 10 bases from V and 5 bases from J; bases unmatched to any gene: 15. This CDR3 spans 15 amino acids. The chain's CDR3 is CATTQLGGVVDTQYF. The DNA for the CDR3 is TGTGCCACCACCCAATTGGGGGGGGTGGTAGATACGCAGTATTTT.

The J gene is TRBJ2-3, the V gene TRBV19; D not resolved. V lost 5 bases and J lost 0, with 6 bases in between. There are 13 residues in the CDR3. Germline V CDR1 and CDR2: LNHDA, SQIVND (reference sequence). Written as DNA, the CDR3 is TGTGCCAGTAGTTTTTCCAGCACAGATACGCAGTATTTT. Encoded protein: CASSFSSTDTQYF.

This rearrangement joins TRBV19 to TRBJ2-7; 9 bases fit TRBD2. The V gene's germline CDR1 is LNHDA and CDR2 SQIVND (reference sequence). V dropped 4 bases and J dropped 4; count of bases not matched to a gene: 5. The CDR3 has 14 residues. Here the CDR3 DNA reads TGTGCCAGTAGTAAGACTAGCGGAAGTTACGAGCAGTACTTC. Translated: CASSKTSGSYEQYF.

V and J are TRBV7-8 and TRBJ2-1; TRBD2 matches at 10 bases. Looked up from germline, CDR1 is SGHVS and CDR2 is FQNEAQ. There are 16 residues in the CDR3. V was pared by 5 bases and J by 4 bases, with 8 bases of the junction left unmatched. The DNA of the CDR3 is TGTGCCAGCAGCCATCGGACTAGCGGTGAGTACAATGAGCAGTTCTTC. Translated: CASSHRTSGEYNEQFF.

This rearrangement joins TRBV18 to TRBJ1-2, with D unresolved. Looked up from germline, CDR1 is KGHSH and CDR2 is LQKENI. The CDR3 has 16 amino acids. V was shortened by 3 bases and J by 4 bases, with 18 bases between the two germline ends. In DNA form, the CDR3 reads TGTGCCAGCTCACCGTCGGGCGGCTCCTCGGCCTATGGCTACACCTTC. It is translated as CASSPSGGSSAYGYTF.

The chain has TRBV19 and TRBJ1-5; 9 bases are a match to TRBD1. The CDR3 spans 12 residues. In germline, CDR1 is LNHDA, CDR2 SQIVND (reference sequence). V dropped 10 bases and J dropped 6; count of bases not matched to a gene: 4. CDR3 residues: CATGTGPQPQHF. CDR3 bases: TGTGCCACCGGGACAGGGCCTCAGCCCCAGCATTTT.

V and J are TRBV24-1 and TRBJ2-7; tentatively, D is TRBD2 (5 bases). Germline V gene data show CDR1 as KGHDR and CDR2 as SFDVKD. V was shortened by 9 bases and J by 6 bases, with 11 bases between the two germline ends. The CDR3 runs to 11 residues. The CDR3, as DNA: TGTGCCACCGGAATCGGGGTCGAGCAGTACTTC. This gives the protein CATGIGVEQYF.

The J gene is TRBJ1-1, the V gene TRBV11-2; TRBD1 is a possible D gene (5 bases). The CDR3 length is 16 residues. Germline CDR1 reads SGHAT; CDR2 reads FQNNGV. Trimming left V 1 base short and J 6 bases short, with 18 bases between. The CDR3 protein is CASSLAPLDGGAEAFF. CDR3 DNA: TGTGCCAGCAGCTTAGCTCCCTTGGACGGGGGTGCTGAAGCTTTCTTT.

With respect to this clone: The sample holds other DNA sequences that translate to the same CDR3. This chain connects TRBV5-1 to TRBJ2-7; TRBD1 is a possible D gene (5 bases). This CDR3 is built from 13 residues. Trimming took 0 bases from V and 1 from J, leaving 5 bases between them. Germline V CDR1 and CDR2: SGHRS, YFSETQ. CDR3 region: CASSLGQSYEQYF. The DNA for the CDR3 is TGCGCCAGCAGCTTGGGACAGTCCTACGAGCAGTACTTC. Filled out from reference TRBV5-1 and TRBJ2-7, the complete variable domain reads KAGVTQTPRYLIKTRGQQVTLSCSPISGHRSVSWYQQTPGQGLQFLFEYFSETQRNKGNFPGRFSGRQFSNSRSEMNVSTLELGDSALYLCASSLGQSYEQYFGPGTRLTVT.

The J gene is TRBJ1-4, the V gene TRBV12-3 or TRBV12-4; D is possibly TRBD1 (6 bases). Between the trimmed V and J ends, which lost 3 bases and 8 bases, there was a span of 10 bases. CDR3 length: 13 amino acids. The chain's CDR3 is CASSFRTAEKLFF. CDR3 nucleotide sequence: TGTGCCAGCAGTTTTCGGACAGCCGAAAAACTGTTTTTT.

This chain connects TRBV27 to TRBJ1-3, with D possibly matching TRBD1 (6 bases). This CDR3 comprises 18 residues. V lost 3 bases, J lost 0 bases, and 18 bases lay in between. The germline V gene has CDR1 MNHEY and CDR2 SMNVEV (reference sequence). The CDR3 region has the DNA TGTGCCAGCAGTTTCCGCCGTCTGACAGGCCGCTCTGGAAACACCATATATTTT. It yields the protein CASSFRRLTGRSGNTIYF.

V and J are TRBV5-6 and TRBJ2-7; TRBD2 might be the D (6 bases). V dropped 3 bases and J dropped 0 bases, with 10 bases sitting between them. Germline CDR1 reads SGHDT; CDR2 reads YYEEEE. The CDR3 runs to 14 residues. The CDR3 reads CASSWEEYSYEQYF. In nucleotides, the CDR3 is TGTGCCAGCAGCTGGGAGGAGTACTCCTACGAGCAGTACTTC.

The CDR3 here is CASSEWGQRFEKLFF. The CDR3 nucleotides read TGTGCCAGCAGTGAGTGGGGACAGAGATTTGAAAAACTGTTTTTT. This chain links TRBV6-1 with TRBJ1-4, with 7 nucleotides matching TRBD1. J lost 7 bases, V lost 3 bases, and 8 bases had no gene match. Germline V CDR1 and CDR2: MNHNS, SASEGT. The CDR3 length is 15 residues.

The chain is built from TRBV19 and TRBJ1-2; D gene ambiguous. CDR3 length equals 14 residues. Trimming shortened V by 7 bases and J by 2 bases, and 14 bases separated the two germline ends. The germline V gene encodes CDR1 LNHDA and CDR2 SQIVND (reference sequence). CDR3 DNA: TGTGCCAGTAACCCCACCGTAAACAACTATGGCTACACCTTC. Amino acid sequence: CASNPTVNNYGYTF.

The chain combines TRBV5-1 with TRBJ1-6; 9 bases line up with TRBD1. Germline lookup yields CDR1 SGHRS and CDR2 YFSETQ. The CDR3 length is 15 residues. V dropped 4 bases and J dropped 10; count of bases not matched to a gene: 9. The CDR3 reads CASSLGGQGLSPLHF. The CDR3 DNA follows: TGCGCCAGCAGCCTAGGGGGACAGGGACTCTCACCCCTCCACTTT.

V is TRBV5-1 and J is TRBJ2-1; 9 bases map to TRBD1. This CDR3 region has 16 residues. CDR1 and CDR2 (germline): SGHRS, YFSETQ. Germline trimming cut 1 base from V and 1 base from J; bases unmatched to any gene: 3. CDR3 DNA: TGCGCCAGCAGCTTGTCTGGGACAGGGTCCTACAATGAGCAGTTCTTC. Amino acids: CASSLSGTGSYNEQFF.

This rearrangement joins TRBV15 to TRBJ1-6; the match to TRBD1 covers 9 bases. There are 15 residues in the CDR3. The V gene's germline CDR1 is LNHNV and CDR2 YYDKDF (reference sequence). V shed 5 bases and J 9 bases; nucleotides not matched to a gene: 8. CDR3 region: CATSAKTGGGSPLHF. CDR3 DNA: TGTGCCACCAGCGCCAAGACAGGGGGAGGTTCACCCCTCCACTTT.